The 9 T cell receptor beta chains below were found in one sample sequenced in a study of T cell responses to AZD1222 COVID-19 vaccine. Profiled with immunoSEQ multiplex PCR; TCRdb holds only in-frame clones, not every one. The sample consists of 45,000 to 60,000 clones, 70% to 90% of them appearing once. The input for sequencing was peripheral blood, taken on day 0 of AZD1222 vaccination. These receptors were collected from an adult in good health.

The chain joins TRBV19 to TRBJ2-1, with 13 nucleotides matching TRBD2. The CDR3 covers 16 residues. With V trimmed by 6 bases and J by 7 bases, 9 bases remained unmatched. CDR1 LNHDA and CDR2 SQIVND come from the germline V gene (reference sequence). The CDR3 DNA reads as TGTGCCAGTAGGCCCGGGACTAGCGGGAACGGGAATGAGCAGTTCTTC. Translating it yields CASRPGTSGNGNEQFF.

This clone came up a few times. The chain recombines TRBV9 with TRBJ2-7; 11 bases are a match to TRBD1. The CDR3 has 15 residues. The V gene end was trimmed by 4 bases and the J gene end by 5 bases; junction bases not matched to a gene: 8. Per the germline V gene, CDR1 is SGDLS and CDR2 is YYNGEE. CDR3 loop: CASSPPGQGVDEQYF. The CDR3 DNA reads as TGTGCCAGCAGCCCCCCGGGACAGGGGGTCGACGAGCAGTACTTC.

The rearrangement joins TRBV27 to TRBJ1-1; D ambiguous. The CDR3 is 14 residues long. Germline V CDR1 and CDR2: MNHEY, SMNVEV (reference sequence). V lost 2 bases to trimming and J lost 0 bases, with 7 bases between them. CDR3 coding DNA: TGTGCCAGCAGTTTAAGGGCGATGAACACTGAAGCTTTCTTT. Amino acids: CASSLRAMNTEAFF.

The V call is TRBV10-3, the J call TRBJ2-3; the D gene is possibly TRBD1 (5 bases). Trimming left V 5 bases short and J 5 bases short, with 14 bases between. Germline values: CDR1 ENHRY, CDR2 SYGVKD. The CDR3 has 14 amino acids. The CDR3 nucleotides read TGTGCCATCAGTCGGACACCGTGGGGAGATACGCAGTATTTT. Translation gives CAISRTPWGDTQYF.

The genes are TRBV10-3 and TRBJ1-5, with a tentative D call TRBD1 (6 bases). V lost 3 bases, J lost 0 bases, and 6 bases lay in between. Germline V gene sequence: CDR1 ENHRY, CDR2 SYGVKD. The length of the CDR3 is 14 residues. The CDR3 loop reads CAISEQGSNQPQHF. The CDR3 coding sequence is TGTGCCATCAGTGAACAGGGTAGCAATCAGCCCCAGCATTTT.

The chain is built from TRBV28 and TRBJ2-1; 13 bases are a match to TRBD2. V lost 5 bases, J lost 9 bases, and 10 bases stayed unmatched. The germline V gene has CDR1 MDHEN and CDR2 SYDVKM. The CDR3 has 16 amino acids. In DNA form, the CDR3 reads TGTGCCAGCAGTGCGGCGACTAGCGGGAGGTTGGGTGAGCAGTTCTTC. As protein: CASSAATSGRLGEQFF.

This chain connects TRBV15 to TRBJ2-1; D might be TRBD2 (5 bases). Germline V gene data show CDR1 as LNHNV and CDR2 as YYDKDF (reference sequence). The CDR3 spans 13 residues. Trimming removed 0 bases at V and 9 bases at J, with 9 bases between. CDR3 in amino acids: CATSRDEGAEQFF. The CDR3 coding sequence is TGTGCCACCAGCAGAGACGAGGGTGCTGAGCAGTTCTTC.

The chain links TRBV27 to TRBJ1-6, with 9 bases fitting TRBD1. Germline trimming cut 5 bases from V and 7 bases from J; bases unmatched to any gene: 6. Looked up from germline, CDR1 is MNHEY and CDR2 is SMNVEV (reference sequence). The CDR3 sequence is 15 residues long. The CDR3 coding sequence is TGTGCCAGCAGTCGGGGACAGGGTGTCAATTCACCCCTCCACTTT. It encodes CASSRGQGVNSPLHF.

The V and J genes are TRBV10-3 and TRBJ1-1, with 7 positions matching TRBD1. CDR3 length: 14 amino acids. The junction had 6 bases not matched to a gene; V was cut back by 2 bases and J by 6 bases. Per the germline V gene, CDR1 is ENHRY and CDR2 is SYGVKD. CDR3 residues: CAISEVGGLPEAFF. The CDR3 DNA sequence: TGTGCCATCAGTGAGGTAGGGGGCCTACCTGAAGCTTTCTTT.